This TCR beta chain was documented in a study of PD-1 blockade in classical Hodgkin lymphoma. The CDR3 is made up of 14 amino acids. Unmatched junction bases numbered 5, after V lost 2 bases and J lost 9 bases. The germline V gene has CDR1 MNHNS and CDR2 SASEGT. Data came from immunoSEQ multiplex PCR; TCRdb stores just in-frame clones and leaves some out. The sample includes tens of thousands of clones, 65% to 85% of them seen just once. Each and every patient relapsed after autologous stem cell transplantation, and patients got differing brentuximab vedotin exposure. The sequences come from peripheral blood mononuclear cells (PBMCs), collected at baseline. The genes are TRBV6-1 and TRBJ1-5; TRBD1 agrees at 9 bases. The clonotype was recovered from a human donor with classical Hodgkin lymphoma. The CDR3 nucleotides are TGTGCCAGCAGTGAATACAGGGGGCAACGGCCCCAGCATTTT. Protein sequence: CASSEYRGQRPQHF.